The present TCR beta chain was sequenced within a study of blood T cell repertoires in COVID-19. Turning to the study itself: There were acute and convalescent COVID-19 samples, and they came from the United States, Italy and Spain. Sources were T cells, B-cell-depleted T cells, or PBMCs; the material itself was cDNA or gDNA.

The table came from immunoSEQ multiplex PCR; TCRdb's copy has only in-frame clones and leaves some out. The sample holds a few hundred thousand clones, roughly 84% seen once. Followed longitudinally, the Seattle patients had been enrolled during active infection. Material: peripheral blood. The TCR originated in a woman of 80 years or more with COVID-19, enrolled during active disease.

As DNA, the CDR3 is TGTGCCAGCAAGGCGAGCGGGGGGGCAGATACGCAGTATTTT. Amino acids: CASKASGGADTQYF. V and J are TRBV2 and TRBJ2-3, with 10 positions matching TRBD2. The CDR3 has 14 residues. The ends lost 7 bases at V and 4 bases at J; junction bases unmatched: 5. Germline V gene lookup returns CDR1 SNHLY and CDR2 FYNNEI.